The clone carrying this T cell receptor (beta chain) was counted a single time. Its target is unknown. Clones were read by immunoSEQ multiplex PCR, and TCRdb kept only the in-frame ones, dropping some. This sample has roughly 49,000 clones; approximately 83% occur once, and the top ten carry over 0.55%. The source of the sample is a study of memory CD4+ T cells and cytomegalovirus serostatus. Study-wide findings and caveats: CMV serostatus prediction reached median AUC 0.95, or 0.91 with US-trained model.

Single viable CD3+CD4+CD8-CD45RO+ cells were sorted as the memory CD4+ T cells. V shed 2 bases, J shed 5 bases, and the junction held 6 bases outside the gene matches. The V gene's germline CDR1 is SGHTA and CDR2 FQGNSA. This CDR3 comprises 15 residues. The receptor was isolated from an adult in good health and CMV-seronegative. Input material: memory CD4+ T cells from blood. The V gene is TRBV7-2, the J gene TRBJ2-7; 10 bases align to TRBD2. This CDR3 is CASSLSLAGVNEQYF. The CDR3 DNA sequence: TGTGCCAGCAGCTTAAGTCTAGCGGGGGTCAACGAGCAGTACTTC.